The 19 T cell receptor beta chains in this list originate from one sample, sequenced in a study of T cell repertoires in cytomegalovirus infection. Each CDR3 protein is one row after TCRdb ran MiXCR on the reads. The sample includes a few hundred thousand distinct CDR3 sequences, around 27% of them seen just once. The sequenced sample consisted of PBMCs. Receptors originate from a human donor in good health (CMV status not recorded). Some clones in this sample may be carry-over from other donors' samples.

The chain has TRBV9 and TRBJ1-5, with D unresolved. V was cut by 6 bases and J by 5 bases, with 9 bases left in between. The CDR3 length is 12 residues. Germline V gene sequence: CDR1 SGDLS, CDR2 YYNGEE. This chain's CDR3 is CASTKGDQPQHF. Here the CDR3 DNA reads TGTGCCAGCACTAAGGGAGATCAGCCCCAGCATTTT.

The chain is built from TRBV11-1 and TRBJ2-2; TRBD2 matches at 8 bases. This CDR3 contains 17 residues. Germline V gene sequence: CDR1 SGHAT, CDR2 FQDESV (reference sequence). The trim removed 6 bases at V and 3 bases at J, leaving 12 bases unmatched. In DNA form, the CDR3 reads TGTGCCAGCAGGGACACAACTAGCGGAGGGGACACCGGGGAGCTGTTTTTT. This encodes CASRDTTSGGDTGELFF.

This clonotype was seen only a few times. V usage is TRBV11-2 and J usage is TRBJ1-1; D gene uncertain. The CDR3 has 13 residues. Germline V gives CDR1 SGHAT, CDR2 FQNNGV. Trimming took 3 bases from V and 2 from J, leaving 7 bases between them. The CDR3 DNA follows: TGTGCCAGCAGCTTCGTGGACAACACTGAAGCTTTCTTT. Translated: CASSFVDNTEAFF.

This clonotype came up a few times. This chain joins TRBV6-1 and TRBJ1-1, with no clear D. Trimming left V 10 bases short and J 2 bases short, with 14 bases between. Germline CDR1 is MNHNS and CDR2 is SASEGT. The CDR3 consists of 13 residues. CDR3 bases: TGTGCCATCCTCCGGCCCCCCAACACTGAAGCTTTCTTT. Amino acids: CAILRPPNTEAFF.

The chain couples TRBV12-3 or TRBV12-4 to TRBJ2-1; TRBD1 might be the D (6 bases). V was pared by 6 bases and J by 8 bases, with 17 bases between. The CDR3 is 14 amino acids. The CDR3 coding sequence is TGTGCCAGCAGCATTAGGCCACAGGGACATGAGCAGTTCTTC. It yields the protein CASSIRPQGHEQFF.

This clonotype came up a few times. The chain recombines TRBV7-2 with TRBJ2-3; D may be TRBD1 (6 bases). The CDR3 is 15 residues long. CDR1 is SGHTA and CDR2 is FQGNSA in the germline V gene. Trimming took 5 bases from V and 2 from J, leaving 14 bases between them. The CDR3 DNA follows: TGTGCCAGCAGCCCACAGACAGGCTACACAGATACGCAGTATTTT. Translation: CASSPQTGYTDTQYF.

This clonotype was found many times. The chain recombines TRBV11-3 with TRBJ1-1; D is undetermined. Germline loops: CDR1 SGHNT, CDR2 YENEEA. V gave up 2 bases and J gave up 4 bases, with 11 bases separating them. The CDR3 has 14 amino acids. The CDR3 nucleotides read TGTGCCAGCAGCTTACATCTCGGGAGCACTGAAGCTTTCTTT. This codes for CASSLHLGSTEAFF. Complete variable domain (other parts from reference TRBV11-3 and TRBJ1-1): EAGVVQSPRYKIIEKKQPVAFWCNPISGHNTLYWYLQNLGQGPELLIRYENEEAVDDSQLPKDRFSAERLKGVDSTLKIQPAELGDSAVYLCASSLHLGSTEAFFGQGTRLTVV.

The V call is TRBV4-1, the J call TRBJ2-5; 12 positions match TRBD2. CDR1 is MGHRA and CDR2 is YSYEKL in the germline V gene. The CDR3 is 16 amino acids. The V gene end was trimmed by 0 bases and the J gene end by 5 bases; junction bases not matched to a gene: 4. Here the CDR3 DNA reads TGCGCCAGCAGCCAAGAAAGGACTAGCGGGATGGAGACCCAGTACTTC. Amino acids: CASSQERTSGMETQYF.

This clonotype was seen only a few times. The rearrangement links TRBV20-1 to TRBJ1-5, with 8 bases identical to TRBD1. This CDR3 contains 15 residues. Per germline, CDR1 DFQATT and CDR2 SNEGSKA (reference sequence). With 1 base clipped from V and 4 bases from J, the junction kept 6 bases outside the gene matches. The CDR3 reads CSARVAGGLNQPQHF. In nucleotides, the CDR3 is TGCAGTGCTAGAGTGGCAGGGGGCCTAAATCAGCCCCAGCATTTT.

This clonotype was observed a few times. This chain uses TRBV12-3 or TRBV12-4 with TRBJ1-6; D uncertain. This CDR3 has 13 residues. With 1 base removed from V and 5 bases from J, the gap between germline ends came to 3 bases. The CDR3 loop is CASSLEDNSPLHF. The CDR3 DNA sequence: TGTGCCAGCAGTTTAGAAGATAATTCACCCCTCCACTTT.

The table lists this clonotype with a few counts. This chain connects TRBV19 to TRBJ2-3, with TRBD2 as a possible D gene (6 bases). CDR1 and CDR2 (germline): LNHDA, SQIVND (reference sequence). The CDR3 contains 14 residues. The V gene lost 6 bases and the J gene lost 4 bases, with 14 bases spanning the gap. CDR3 loop: CASRGGNPPDTQYF. The DNA for the CDR3 is TGTGCCAGTAGAGGCGGGAATCCCCCAGATACGCAGTATTTT.

This clonotype came up a few times. The V gene is TRBV10-3, the J gene TRBJ2-1; a possible D gene is TRBD2 (6 bases). The CDR3 runs to 16 residues. Germline V CDR1 and CDR2: ENHRY, SYGVKD. V was trimmed by 6 bases and J by 2 bases, leaving 17 bases between them. The CDR3 nucleotides read TGTGCCATCAGCGACCCTACTAGCAACCCCTACAATGAGCAGTTCTTC. Residues: CAISDPTSNPYNEQFF.

The chain joins TRBV20-1 to TRBJ2-5, with D perhaps given as TRBD1 or TRBD2 (6 bases each). V was clipped by 0 bases and J by 1 base, with 12 bases between them. Germline CDR1 and CDR2: DFQATT and SNEGSKA (reference sequence). This CDR3 region has 15 residues. In DNA form, the CDR3 reads TGCAGTGCTAGAGAACTAGGGGGAGGCCAAGAGACCCAGTACTTC. This gives the protein CSARELGGGQETQYF.

The chain combines TRBV7-2 with TRBJ1-2; D not resolved. Germline V lookup: CDR1 SGHTA, CDR2 FQGNSA. The CDR3 totals 12 residues. Deletions cut 2 bases from V and 6 bases from J, with 7 bases between. The DNA for the CDR3 is TGTGCCAGCAGCTTAAATGGGGATGGCTACACCTTC. This encodes CASSLNGDGYTF.

This chain joins TRBV29-1 and TRBJ1-2; a weak D match, TRBD1 (6 bases). CDR3 size: 12 residues. V lost 2 bases and J lost 8, with 12 bases in between. Germline loops: CDR1 SQVTM, CDR2 ANQGSEA. The CDR3 DNA follows: TGCAGCGTTGAACGACAGGATGACGGCTACACCTTC. Translation gives CSVERQDDGYTF.

This rearrangement joins TRBV15 to TRBJ2-3; 10 positions agree with TRBD1. This CDR3 region has 16 residues. With V trimmed by 5 bases and J by 4 bases, 9 bases remained unmatched. The germline V gene encodes CDR1 LNHNV and CDR2 YYDKDF (reference sequence). The CDR3 sequence is CATSPDRGLESDTQYF. In DNA form, the CDR3 reads TGTGCCACCAGCCCCGACAGGGGGCTGGAATCAGATACGCAGTATTTT.

This clonotype was seen only a few times. The V call is TRBV10-3, the J call TRBJ1-1; D remains ambiguous. V gave up 6 bases and J gave up 0 bases, with 11 bases separating them. The CDR3 loop spans 14 amino acids. The germline V gene encodes CDR1 ENHRY and CDR2 SYGVKD. CDR3: CAIRPTEMNTEAFF. CDR3 bases: TGTGCCATCAGACCCACGGAGATGAACACTGAAGCTTTCTTT.

V usage is TRBV6-2 or TRBV6-3 and J usage is TRBJ2-7; 9 positions match TRBD2. The V gene end was trimmed by 0 bases and the J gene end by 0 bases; junction bases not matched to a gene: 3. Germline CDR1 and CDR2: MNHEY and SVGEGT. The CDR3 contains 16 residues. The CDR3 here is CASSYSRREGSYEQYV. CDR3 bases: TGTGCCAGCAGTTACTCACGGCGGGAGGGCTCCTACGAGCAGTACGTC.

The CDR3 loop is CASSLGFAGVDNEQFF. CDR3 coding DNA: TGTGCCAGCAGCTTGGGGTTCGCAGGGGTTGACAATGAGCAGTTCTTC. The genes are TRBV5-4 and TRBJ2-1; D may be TRBD1 (6 bases). The CDR3 totals 16 residues. Germline CDR1 SGHNT, CDR2 YYREEE (reference sequence). Trimming left V 0 bases short and J 5 bases short, with 15 bases between.